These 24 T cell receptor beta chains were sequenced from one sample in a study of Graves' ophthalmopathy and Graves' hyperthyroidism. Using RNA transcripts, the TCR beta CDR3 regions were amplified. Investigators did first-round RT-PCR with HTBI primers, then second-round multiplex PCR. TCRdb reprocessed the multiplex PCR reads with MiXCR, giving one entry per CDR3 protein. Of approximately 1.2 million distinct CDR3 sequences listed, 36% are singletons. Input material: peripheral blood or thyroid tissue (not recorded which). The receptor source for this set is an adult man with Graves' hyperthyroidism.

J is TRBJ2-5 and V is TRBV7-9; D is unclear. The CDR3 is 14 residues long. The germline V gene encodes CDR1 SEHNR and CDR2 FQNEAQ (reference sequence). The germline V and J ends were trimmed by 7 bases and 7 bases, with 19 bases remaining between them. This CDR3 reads CASTSGPTSMTQYF. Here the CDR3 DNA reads TGTGCCAGCACCTCAGGACCAACGTCAATGACCCAGTACTTC. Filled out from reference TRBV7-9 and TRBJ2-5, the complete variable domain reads DTGVSQNPRHKITKRGQNVTFRCDPISEHNRLYWYRQTLGQGPEFLTYFQNEAQLEKSRLLSDRFSAERPKGSFSTLEIQRTEQGDSAMYLCASTSGPTSMTQYFGPGTRLLVL.

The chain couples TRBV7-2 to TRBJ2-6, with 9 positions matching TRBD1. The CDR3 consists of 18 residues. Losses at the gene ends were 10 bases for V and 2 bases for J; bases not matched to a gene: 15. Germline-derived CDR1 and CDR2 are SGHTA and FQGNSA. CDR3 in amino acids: CATVNNYRGRPGANVLTF. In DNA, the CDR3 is TGTGCCACCGTGAATAACTACAGGGGGCGCCCTGGGGCCAACGTCCTGACTTTC.

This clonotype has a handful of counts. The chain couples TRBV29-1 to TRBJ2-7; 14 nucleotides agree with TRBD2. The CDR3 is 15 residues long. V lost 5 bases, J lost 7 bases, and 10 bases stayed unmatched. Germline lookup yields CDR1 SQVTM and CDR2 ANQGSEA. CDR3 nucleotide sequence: TGCAGCGTTTGGGATGGGACTAGCGGGAGTAGTGAGCAGTACTTC. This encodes CSVWDGTSGSSEQYF.

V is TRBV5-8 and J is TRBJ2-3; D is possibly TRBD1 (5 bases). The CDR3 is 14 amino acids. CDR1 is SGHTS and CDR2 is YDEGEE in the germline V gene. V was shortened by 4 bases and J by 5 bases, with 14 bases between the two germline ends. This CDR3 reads CASSPQGSIDTQYF. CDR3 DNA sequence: TGTGCCAGCAGCCCCCAGGGCAGTATAGATACGCAGTATTTT.

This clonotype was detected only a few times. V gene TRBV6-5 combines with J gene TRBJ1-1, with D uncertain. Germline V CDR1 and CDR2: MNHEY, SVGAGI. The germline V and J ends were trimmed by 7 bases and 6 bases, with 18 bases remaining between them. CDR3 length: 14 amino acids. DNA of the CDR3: TGTGCCAGCACCCCGGACGGTGGGAATTCTGAAGCTTTCTTT. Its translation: CASTPDGGNSEAFF.

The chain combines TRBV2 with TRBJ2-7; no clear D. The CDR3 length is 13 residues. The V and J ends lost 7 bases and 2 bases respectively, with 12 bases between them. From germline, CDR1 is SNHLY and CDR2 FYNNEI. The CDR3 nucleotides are TGTGCCAGCAAGAAGTTACCCGCCTACGAGCAGTACTTC. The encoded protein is CASKKLPAYEQYF. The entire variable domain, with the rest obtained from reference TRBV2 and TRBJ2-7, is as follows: EPEVTQTPSHQVTQMGQEVILRCVPISNHLYFYWYRQILGQKVEFLVSFYNNEISEKSEIFDDQFSVERPDGSNFTLKIRSTKLEDSAMYFCASKKLPAYEQYFGPGTRLTVT.

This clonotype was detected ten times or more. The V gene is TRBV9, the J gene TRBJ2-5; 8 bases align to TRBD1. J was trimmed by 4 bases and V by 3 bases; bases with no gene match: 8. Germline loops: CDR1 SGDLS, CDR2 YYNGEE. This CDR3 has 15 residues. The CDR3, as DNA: TGTGCCAGCAGCGCGGAACCAGGGGGCGGAGAGACCCAGTACTTC. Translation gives CASSAEPGGGETQYF.

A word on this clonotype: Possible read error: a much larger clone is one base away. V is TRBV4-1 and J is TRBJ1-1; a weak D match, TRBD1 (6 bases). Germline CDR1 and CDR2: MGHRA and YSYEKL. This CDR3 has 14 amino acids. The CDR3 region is CDSSQEQGGTEAFF. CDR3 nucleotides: TGCGACAGCAGCCAGGAACAGGGTGGTACTGAAGCTTTCTTT.

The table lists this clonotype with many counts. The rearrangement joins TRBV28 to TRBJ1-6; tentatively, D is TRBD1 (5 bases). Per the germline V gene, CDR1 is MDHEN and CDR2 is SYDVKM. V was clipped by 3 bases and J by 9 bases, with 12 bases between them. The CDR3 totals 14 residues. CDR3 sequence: CASSFAGSISPLHF. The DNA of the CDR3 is TGTGCCAGCAGTTTCGCAGGGAGCATTTCACCCCTCCACTTT.

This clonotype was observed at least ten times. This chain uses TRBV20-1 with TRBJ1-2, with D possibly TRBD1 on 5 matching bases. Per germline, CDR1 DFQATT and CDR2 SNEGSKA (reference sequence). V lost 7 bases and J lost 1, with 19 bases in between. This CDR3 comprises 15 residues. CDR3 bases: TGCAGTGTTCGGGGCTCGGCCCTGATTAACTATGGCTACACCTTC. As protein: CSVRGSALINYGYTF.

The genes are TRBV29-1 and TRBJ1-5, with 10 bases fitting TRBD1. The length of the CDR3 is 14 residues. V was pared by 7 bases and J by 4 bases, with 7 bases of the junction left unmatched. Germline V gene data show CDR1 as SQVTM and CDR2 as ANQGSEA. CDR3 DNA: TGCAGCGCTGGGACAGGGGACCCAAATCAGCCCCAGCATTTT. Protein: CSAGTGDPNQPQHF. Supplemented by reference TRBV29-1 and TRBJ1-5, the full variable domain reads SAVISQKPSRDICQRGTSLTIQCQVDSQVTMMFWYRQQPGQSLTLIATANQGSEATYESGFVIDKFPISRPNLTFSTLTVSNMSPEDSSIYLCSAGTGDPNQPQHFGDGTRLSIL.

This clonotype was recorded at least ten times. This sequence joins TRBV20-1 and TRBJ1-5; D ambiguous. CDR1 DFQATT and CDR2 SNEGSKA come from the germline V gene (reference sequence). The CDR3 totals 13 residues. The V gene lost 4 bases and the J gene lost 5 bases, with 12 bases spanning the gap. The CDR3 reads CSATGEADQPQHF. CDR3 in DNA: TGCAGTGCTACCGGAGAGGCGGATCAGCCCCAGCATTTT.

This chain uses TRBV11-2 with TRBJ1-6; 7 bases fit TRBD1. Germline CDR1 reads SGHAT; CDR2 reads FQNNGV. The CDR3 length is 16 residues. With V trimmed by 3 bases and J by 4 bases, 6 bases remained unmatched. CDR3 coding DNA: TGTGCCAGCAGCTTTGGGGACAGATTGTATAATTCACCCCTCCACTTT. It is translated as CASSFGDRLYNSPLHF.

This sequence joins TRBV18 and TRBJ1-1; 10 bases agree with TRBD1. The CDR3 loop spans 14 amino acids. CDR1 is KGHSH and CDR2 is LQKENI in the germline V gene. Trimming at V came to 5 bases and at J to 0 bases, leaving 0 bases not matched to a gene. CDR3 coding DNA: TGTGCCAGCTCAGGGACAGGGGTGAACACTGAAGCTTTCTTT. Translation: CASSGTGVNTEAFF.

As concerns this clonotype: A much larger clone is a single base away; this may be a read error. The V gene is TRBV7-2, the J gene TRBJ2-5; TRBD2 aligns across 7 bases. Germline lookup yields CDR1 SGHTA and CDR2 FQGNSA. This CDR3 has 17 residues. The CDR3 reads CASSPHPRERAQENQYF. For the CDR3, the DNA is TGTGCCAGCAGCCCACACCCGCGGGAGCGCGCCCAAGAGAACCAGTACTTC.

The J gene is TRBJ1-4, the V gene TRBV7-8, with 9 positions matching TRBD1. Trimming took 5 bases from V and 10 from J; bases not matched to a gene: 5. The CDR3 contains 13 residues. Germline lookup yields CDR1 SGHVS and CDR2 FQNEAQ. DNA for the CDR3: TGTGCCAGCAGCCAGGGACAGGGTAGAAAACTGTTTTTT. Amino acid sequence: CASSQGQGRKLFF. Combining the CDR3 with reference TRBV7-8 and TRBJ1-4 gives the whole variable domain GAGVSQSPRYKVAKRGQDVALRCDPISGHVSLFWYQQALGQGPEFLTYFQNEAQLDKSGLPSDRFFAERPEGSVSTLKIQRTQQEDSAVYLCASSQGQGRKLFFGSGTQLSVL.

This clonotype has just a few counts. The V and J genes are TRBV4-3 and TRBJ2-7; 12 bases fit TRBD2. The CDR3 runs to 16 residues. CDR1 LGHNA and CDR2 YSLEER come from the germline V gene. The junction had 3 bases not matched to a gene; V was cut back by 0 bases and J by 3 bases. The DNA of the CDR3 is TGCGCCAGCAGCCAAGAATGGACTAGCGGGGACTACGAGCAGTACTTC. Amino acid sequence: CASSQEWTSGDYEQYF.

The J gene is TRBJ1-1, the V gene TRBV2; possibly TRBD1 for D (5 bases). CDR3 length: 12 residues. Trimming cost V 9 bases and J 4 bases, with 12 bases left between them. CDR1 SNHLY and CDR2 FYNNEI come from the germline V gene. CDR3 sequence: CASLGDVTEAFF. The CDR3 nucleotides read TGTGCCAGTCTGGGGGATGTCACTGAAGCTTTCTTT.

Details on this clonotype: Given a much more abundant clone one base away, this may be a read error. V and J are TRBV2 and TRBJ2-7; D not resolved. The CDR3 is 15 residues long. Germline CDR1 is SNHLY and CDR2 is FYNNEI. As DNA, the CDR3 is TGTGCCAGCGGTGATCCAGCGACTTACTCCTACGAGCAGTACTTC. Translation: CASGDPATYSYEQYF.

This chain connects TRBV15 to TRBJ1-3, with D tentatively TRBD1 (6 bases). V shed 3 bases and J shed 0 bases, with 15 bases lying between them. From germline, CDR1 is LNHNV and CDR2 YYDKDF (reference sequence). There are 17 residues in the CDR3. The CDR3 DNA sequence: TGTGCCACCAGCAGTTTATTACAGGGTTACTCTGGAAACACCATATATTTT. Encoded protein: CATSSLLQGYSGNTIYF.

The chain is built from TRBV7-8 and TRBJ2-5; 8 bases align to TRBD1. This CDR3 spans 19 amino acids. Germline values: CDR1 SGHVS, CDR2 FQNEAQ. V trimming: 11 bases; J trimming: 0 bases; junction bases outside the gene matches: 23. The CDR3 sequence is CAWSAPRTGFTWYQETQYF. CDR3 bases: TGTGCCTGGAGTGCCCCCCGGACAGGGTTTACATGGTACCAAGAGACCCAGTACTTC.

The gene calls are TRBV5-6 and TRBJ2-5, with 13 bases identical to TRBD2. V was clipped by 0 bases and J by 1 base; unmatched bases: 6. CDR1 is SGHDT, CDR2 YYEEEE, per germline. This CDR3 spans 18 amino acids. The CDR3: CASSLGLAGGPTQETQYF. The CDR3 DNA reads TGTGCCAGCAGCTTGGGACTAGCGGGGGGCCCAACCCAAGAGACCCAGTACTTC.

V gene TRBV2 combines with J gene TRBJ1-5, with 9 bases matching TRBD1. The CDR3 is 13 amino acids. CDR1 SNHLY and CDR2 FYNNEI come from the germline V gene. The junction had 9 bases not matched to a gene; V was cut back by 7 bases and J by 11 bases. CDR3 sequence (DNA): TGTGCCAGCACAGGACAGGGGAAAGAGACCCAGCATTTT. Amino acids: CASTGQGKETQHF.

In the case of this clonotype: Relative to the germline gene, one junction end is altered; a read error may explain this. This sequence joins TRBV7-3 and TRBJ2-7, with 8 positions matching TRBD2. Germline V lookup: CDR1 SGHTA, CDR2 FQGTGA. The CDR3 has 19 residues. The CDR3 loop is CASSLISDCIAGSSCEQYF. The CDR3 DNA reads TGTGCCAGCAGCTTAATCTCCGATTGCATAGCGGGGAGCTCCTGCGAGCAGTACTTC.